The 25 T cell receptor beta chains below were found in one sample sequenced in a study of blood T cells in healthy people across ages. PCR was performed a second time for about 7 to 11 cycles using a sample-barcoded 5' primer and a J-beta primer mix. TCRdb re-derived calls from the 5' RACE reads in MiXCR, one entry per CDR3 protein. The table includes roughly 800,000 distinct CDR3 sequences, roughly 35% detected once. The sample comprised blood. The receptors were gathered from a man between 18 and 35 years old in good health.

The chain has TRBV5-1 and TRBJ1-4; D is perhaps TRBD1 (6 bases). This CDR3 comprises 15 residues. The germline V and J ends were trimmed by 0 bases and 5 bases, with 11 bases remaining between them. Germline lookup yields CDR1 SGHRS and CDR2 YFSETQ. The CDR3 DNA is TGCGCCAGCAGCTTGGTGAGGGGGATGAATGAAAAACTGTTTTTT. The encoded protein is CASSLVRGMNEKLFF.

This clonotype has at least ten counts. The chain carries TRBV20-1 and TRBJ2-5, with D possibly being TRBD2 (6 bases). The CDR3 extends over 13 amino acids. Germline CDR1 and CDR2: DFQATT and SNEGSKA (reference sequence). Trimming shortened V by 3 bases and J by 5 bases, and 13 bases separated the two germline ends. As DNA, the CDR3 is TGCAGTGCTAGCACGGAGGGATGGGAGACCCAGTACTTC. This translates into CSASTEGWETQYF.

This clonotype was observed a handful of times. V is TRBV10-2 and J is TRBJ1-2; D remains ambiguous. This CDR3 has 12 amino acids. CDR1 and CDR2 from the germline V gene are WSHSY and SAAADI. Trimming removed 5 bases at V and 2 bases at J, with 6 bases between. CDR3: CASSNGNYGYTF. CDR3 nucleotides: TGCGCCAGCAGTAATGGCAACTATGGCTACACCTTC.

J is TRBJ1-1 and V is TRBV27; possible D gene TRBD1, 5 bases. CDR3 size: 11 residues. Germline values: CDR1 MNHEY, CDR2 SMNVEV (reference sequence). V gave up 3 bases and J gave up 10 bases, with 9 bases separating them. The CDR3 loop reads CASSLGGVAFF. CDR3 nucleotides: TGTGCCAGCAGTTTGGGGGGTGTAGCTTTCTTT.

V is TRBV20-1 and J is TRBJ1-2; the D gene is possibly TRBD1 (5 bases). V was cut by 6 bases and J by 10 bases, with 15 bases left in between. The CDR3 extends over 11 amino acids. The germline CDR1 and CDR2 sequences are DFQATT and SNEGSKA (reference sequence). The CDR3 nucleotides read TGCAGTGCGCAGGGTACCCATGACTACACCTTC. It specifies CSAQGTHDYTF.

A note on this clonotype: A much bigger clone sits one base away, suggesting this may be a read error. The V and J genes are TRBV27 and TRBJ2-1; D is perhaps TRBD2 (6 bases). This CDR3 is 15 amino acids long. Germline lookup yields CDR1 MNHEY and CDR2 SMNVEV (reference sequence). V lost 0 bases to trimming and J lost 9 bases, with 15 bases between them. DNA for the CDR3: TGTGCCAGCAGTTTATCGTGGGTAGTGCGGGGTGAGCAGTTCTTC. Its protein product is CASSLSWVVRGEQFF.

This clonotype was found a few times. As DNA, the CDR3 is TGTGCCAGCAGTTATTCCCCTCCGGAACGCACAGATACGCAGTATTTT. Amino acids: CASSYSPPERTDTQYF. The V and J genes are TRBV9 and TRBJ2-3, with unresolved D. The V gene lost 5 bases and the J gene lost 1 base, with 17 bases spanning the gap. Germline V lookup: CDR1 SGDLS, CDR2 YYNGEE. This CDR3 has 16 amino acids.

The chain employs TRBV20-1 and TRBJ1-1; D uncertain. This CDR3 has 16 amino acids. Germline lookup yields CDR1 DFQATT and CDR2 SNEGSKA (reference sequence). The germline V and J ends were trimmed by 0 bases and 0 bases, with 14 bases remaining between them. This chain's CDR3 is CSARDNSQNMNTEAFF. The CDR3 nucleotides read TGCAGTGCTAGAGATAACTCCCAGAATATGAACACTGAAGCTTTCTTT.

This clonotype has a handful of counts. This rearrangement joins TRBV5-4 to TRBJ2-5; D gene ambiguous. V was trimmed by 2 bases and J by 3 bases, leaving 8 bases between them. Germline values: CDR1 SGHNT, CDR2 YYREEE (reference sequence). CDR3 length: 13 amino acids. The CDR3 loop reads CASSFGSEETQYF. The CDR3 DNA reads TGTGCCAGCAGCTTTGGCAGCGAAGAGACCCAGTACTTC.

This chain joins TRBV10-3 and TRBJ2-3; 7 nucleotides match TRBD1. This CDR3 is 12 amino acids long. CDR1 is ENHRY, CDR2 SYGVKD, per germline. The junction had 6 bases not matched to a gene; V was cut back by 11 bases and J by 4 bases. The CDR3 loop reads CASQGDADTQYF. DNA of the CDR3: TGTGCCTCGCAGGGGGACGCAGATACGCAGTATTTT.

The CDR3 bases are TGTGCCAGCAGGGAAGGATACGTCAACACTGAAGCTTTCTTT. Its protein product is CASREGYVNTEAFF. The V call is TRBV5-5, the J call TRBJ1-1; no clear D. The CDR3 sequence is 14 residues long. V was trimmed by 5 bases and J by 2 bases, leaving 13 bases between them. Germline values: CDR1 SGHKS, CDR2 YYEKEE (reference sequence).

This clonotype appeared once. For the CDR3, the DNA is TGCGCCAGCAGCCAAGGGCCCTCACAAAACTATGGCTACACCTTC. Translated: CASSQGPSQNYGYTF. The V and J genes are TRBV4-3 and TRBJ1-2; D unresolved. V was trimmed by 1 base and J by 2 bases, leaving 11 bases between them. CDR3 length: 15 amino acids. Per the germline V gene, CDR1 is LGHNA and CDR2 is YSLEER.

CDR3 region: CASSARDMNTEAFF. In nucleotides, the CDR3 is TGTGCCAGCAGCGCCCGAGATATGAACACTGAAGCTTTCTTT. The chain employs TRBV9 and TRBJ1-1; D ambiguous. The CDR3 has 14 residues. The germline CDR1 and CDR2 sequences are SGDLS and YYNGEE. Trimming took off 3 bases at V and 0 bases at J, with 9 bases between the two ends.

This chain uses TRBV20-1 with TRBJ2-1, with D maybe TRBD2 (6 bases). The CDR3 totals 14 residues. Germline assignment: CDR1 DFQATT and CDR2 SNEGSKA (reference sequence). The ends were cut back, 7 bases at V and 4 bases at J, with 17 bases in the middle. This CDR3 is CSVARDSGYNEQFF. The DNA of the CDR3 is TGCAGTGTGGCGCGGGACTCAGGGTACAATGAGCAGTTCTTC.

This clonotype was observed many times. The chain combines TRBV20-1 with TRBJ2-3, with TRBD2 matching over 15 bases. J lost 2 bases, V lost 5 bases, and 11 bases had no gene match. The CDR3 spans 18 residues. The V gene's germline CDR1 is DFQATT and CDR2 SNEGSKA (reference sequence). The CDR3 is CSAGGSGTSGGTTDTQYF. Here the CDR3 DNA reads TGCAGTGCTGGGGGATCCGGGACTAGCGGGGGGACCACAGATACGCAGTATTTT.

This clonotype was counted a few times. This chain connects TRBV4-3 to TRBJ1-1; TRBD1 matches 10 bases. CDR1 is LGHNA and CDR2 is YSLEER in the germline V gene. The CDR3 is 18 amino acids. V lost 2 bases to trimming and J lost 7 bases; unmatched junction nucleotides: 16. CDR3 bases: TGCGCCAGCAGCCAAAGGTTGAACGACAGGGGGCAAGAATATGAAGCTTTCTTT. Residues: CASSQRLNDRGQEYEAFF.

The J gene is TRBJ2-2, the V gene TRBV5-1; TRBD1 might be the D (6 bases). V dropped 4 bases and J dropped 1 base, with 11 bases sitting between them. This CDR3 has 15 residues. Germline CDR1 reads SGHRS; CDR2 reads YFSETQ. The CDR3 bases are TGCGCCAGCAGCGACGACAGGCTGAACACCGGGGAGCTGTTTTTT. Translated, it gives CASSDDRLNTGELFF. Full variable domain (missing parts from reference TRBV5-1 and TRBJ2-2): KAGVTQTPRYLIKTRGQQVTLSCSPISGHRSVSWYQQTPGQGLQFLFEYFSETQRNKGNFPGRFSGRQFSNSRSEMNVSTLELGDSALYLCASSDDRLNTGELFFGEGSRLTVL.

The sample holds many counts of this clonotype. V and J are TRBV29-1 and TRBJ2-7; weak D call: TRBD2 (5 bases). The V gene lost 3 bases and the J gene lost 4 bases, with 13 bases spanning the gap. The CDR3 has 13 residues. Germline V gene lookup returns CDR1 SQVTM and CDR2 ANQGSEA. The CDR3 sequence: CSVEADGKYEQYF. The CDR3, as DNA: TGCAGCGTTGAGGCGGACGGGAAGTACGAGCAGTACTTC.

The CDR3 here is CASSFFIPYSTGMQYF. CDR3 DNA: TGTGCCAGCAGTTTTTTTATCCCGTACAGCACAGGTATGCAGTATTTT. This chain connects TRBV28 to TRBJ2-3, with D perhaps matching TRBD1 (5 bases). Germline CDR1 MDHEN, CDR2 SYDVKM. The CDR3 extends over 16 amino acids. Trimming shortened V by 3 bases and J by 11 bases, and 24 bases separated the two germline ends.

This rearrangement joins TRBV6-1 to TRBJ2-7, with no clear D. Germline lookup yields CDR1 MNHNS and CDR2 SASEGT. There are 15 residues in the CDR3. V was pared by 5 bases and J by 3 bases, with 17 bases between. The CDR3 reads CASSSWTYGFYEQYF. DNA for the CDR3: TGTGCCAGCAGTTCCTGGACCTACGGATTCTACGAGCAGTACTTC.

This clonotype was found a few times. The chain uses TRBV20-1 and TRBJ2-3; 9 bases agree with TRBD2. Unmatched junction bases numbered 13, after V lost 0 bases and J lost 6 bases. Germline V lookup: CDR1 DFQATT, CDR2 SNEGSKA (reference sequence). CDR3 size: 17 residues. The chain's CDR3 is CSARDRRRGGWTDTQYF. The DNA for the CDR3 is TGCAGTGCTAGAGATCGAAGGCGGGGGGGCTGGACGGATACGCAGTATTTT.

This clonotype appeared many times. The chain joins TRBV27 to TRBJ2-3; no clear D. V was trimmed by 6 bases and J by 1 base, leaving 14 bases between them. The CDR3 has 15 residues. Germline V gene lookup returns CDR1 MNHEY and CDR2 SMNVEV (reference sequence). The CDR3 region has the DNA TGTGCCAGCAGCCCCCGGGCCGGACGCACAGATACGCAGTATTTT. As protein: CASSPRAGRTDTQYF.

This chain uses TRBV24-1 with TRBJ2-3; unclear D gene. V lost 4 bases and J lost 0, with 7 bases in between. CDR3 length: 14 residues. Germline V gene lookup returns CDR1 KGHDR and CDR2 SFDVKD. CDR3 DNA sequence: TGTGCCACCAGTGACTGGCGGAGCACAGATACGCAGTATTTT. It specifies CATSDWRSTDTQYF.

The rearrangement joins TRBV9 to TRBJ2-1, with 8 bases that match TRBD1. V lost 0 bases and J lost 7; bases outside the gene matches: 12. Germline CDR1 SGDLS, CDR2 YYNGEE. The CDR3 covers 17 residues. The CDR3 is CASSVVPGRGPINEQFF. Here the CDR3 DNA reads TGTGCCAGCAGCGTAGTCCCTGGCAGGGGGCCTATAAATGAGCAGTTCTTC.

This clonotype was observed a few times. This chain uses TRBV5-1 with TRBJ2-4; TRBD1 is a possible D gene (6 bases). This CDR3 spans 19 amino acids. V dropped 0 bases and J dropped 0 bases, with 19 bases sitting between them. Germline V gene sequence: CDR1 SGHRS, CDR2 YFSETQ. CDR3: CASSLVGAGDLLAKNIQYF. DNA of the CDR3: TGCGCCAGCAGCTTGGTAGGGGCAGGGGATTTGCTAGCCAAAAACATTCAGTACTTC. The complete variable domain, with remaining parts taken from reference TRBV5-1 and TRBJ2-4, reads KAGVTQTPRYLIKTRGQQVTLSCSPISGHRSVSWYQQTPGQGLQFLFEYFSETQRNKGNFPGRFSGRQFSNSRSEMNVSTLELGDSALYLCASSLVGAGDLLAKNIQYFGAGTRLSVL.